This passage covers 30 T cell receptor beta chains from one sample sequenced in a study of CD8 T cells in ankylosing spondylitis. Each CDR3 protein gets one entry after TCRdb re-called the 5' RACE reads with MiXCR. The sample holds under 200,000 distinct CDR3 sequences, 9.8% seen once. Sequencing used blood, either unsorted or a sorted T cell fraction (not recorded which). These receptors all come from a female donor with ankylosing spondylitis or in good health (not recorded which).

The V call is TRBV20-1, the J call TRBJ2-3; D is unresolved. V was cut by 2 bases and J by 4 bases, with 7 bases left in between. In germline, CDR1 is DFQATT, CDR2 SNEGSKA (reference sequence). The CDR3 has 12 amino acids. CDR3 sequence (DNA): TGCAGTGCTAGAATCTATGCAGATACGCAGTATTTT. Residues: CSARIYADTQYF.

The J gene is TRBJ2-1, the V gene TRBV20-1; the D gene is possibly TRBD1 (6 bases). CDR3 length: 14 amino acids. Trimming removed 3 bases at V and 3 bases at J, with 12 bases between. Germline-derived CDR1 and CDR2 are DFQATT and SNEGSKA (reference sequence). The CDR3 DNA is TGCAGTGCTAGCCCCACGGACAGCTACAATGAGCAGTTCTTC. It translates to CSASPTDSYNEQFF.

The chain joins TRBV7-8 to TRBJ1-5, with D possibly being TRBD1 (6 bases). Between the trimmed V and J ends, which lost 1 base and 4 bases, there was a span of 8 bases. This CDR3 spans 14 amino acids. Germline CDR1 is SGHVS and CDR2 is FQNEAQ. The CDR3 DNA is TGTGCCAGCAGCTTAGAGGGGGGAAATCAGCCCCAGCATTTT. Protein product: CASSLEGGNQPQHF.

A few counts support this clonotype. The chain joins TRBV30 to TRBJ1-5; no reliable D call. From germline, CDR1 is GTSNPN and CDR2 SVGIG (reference sequence). Deletions cut 2 bases from V and 5 bases from J, with 10 bases between. The CDR3 totals 13 residues. The CDR3 loop is CAWSPQRDQPQHF. In DNA, the CDR3 is TGTGCCTGGAGTCCCCAGCGGGATCAGCCCCAGCATTTT.

This clonotype came up a few times. The chain recombines TRBV3-1 with TRBJ2-7; 10 positions agree with TRBD2. This CDR3 has 16 amino acids. V dropped 3 bases and J dropped 0; count of bases not matched to a gene: 5. CDR1 is LGHDT and CDR2 is YNNKEL in the germline V gene (reference sequence). Written as DNA, the CDR3 is TGTGCCAGCAGCCAGGGAGCTAGCGGGAGCTCCTACGAGCAGTACTTC. The encoded protein is CASSQGASGSSYEQYF.

The chain uses TRBV5-6 and TRBJ2-1, with D perhaps matching TRBD1 (5 bases). CDR1 is SGHDT and CDR2 is YYEEEE in the germline V gene. This CDR3 is 14 amino acids long. V was pared by 6 bases and J by 8 bases, with 18 bases between. CDR3 nucleotides: TGTGCCAGCAATGGGTTGCGGTCCAGGGATGAGCAGTTCTTC. The encoded protein is CASNGLRSRDEQFF.

This clonotype was recorded at least ten times. V usage is TRBV7-2 and J usage is TRBJ2-5, with TRBD2 identical over 10 bases. CDR1 is SGHTA, CDR2 FQGNSA, per germline. The CDR3 sequence is 15 residues long. J gave up 5 bases and V 4 bases, and 7 bases lay outside the gene matches. The CDR3 region is CASSYLAGDGETQYF. The CDR3 DNA follows: TGTGCCAGCAGCTACCTAGCGGGAGACGGCGAGACCCAGTACTTC.

This clonotype was observed a few times. The chain joins TRBV7-9 to TRBJ2-7, with 10 bases lining up with TRBD2. V gave up 5 bases and J gave up 4 bases; unmatched junction bases: 8. Germline lookup yields CDR1 SEHNR and CDR2 FQNEAQ (reference sequence). The CDR3 contains 15 residues. As DNA, the CDR3 is TGTGCCAGCAGCCCGCCCCTAGCGGGAGAGTACGAGCAGTACTTC. It codes for CASSPPLAGEYEQYF. The full variable domain, rest sourced from reference TRBV7-9 and TRBJ2-7, is DTGVSQNPRHKITKRGQNVTFRCDPISEHNRLYWYRQTLGQGPEFLTYFQNEAQLEKSRLLSDRFSAERPKGSFSTLEIQRTEQGDSAMYLCASSPPLAGEYEQYFGPGTRLTVT.

This clonotype was detected ten times or more. The chain recombines TRBV20-1 with TRBJ2-5; D is ambiguous. The CDR3 is 13 residues long. The ends were cut back, 8 bases at V and 6 bases at J, with 19 bases in the middle. Germline lookup yields CDR1 DFQATT and CDR2 SNEGSKA (reference sequence). The chain's CDR3 is CSRVLPSDQTQYF. DNA of the CDR3: TGCAGTCGAGTCCTACCTTCAGACCAGACCCAGTACTTC.

This clonotype was detected only a few times. This CDR3 reads CATSSERQDYGYTF. The CDR3 bases are TGTGCCACCAGCAGCGAGAGACAGGACTATGGCTACACCTTC. This rearrangement joins TRBV15 to TRBJ1-2; D is perhaps TRBD1 (6 bases). With 3 bases removed from V and 3 bases from J, the gap between germline ends came to 11 bases. This CDR3 is built from 14 residues. The germline V gene has CDR1 LNHNV and CDR2 YYDKDF (reference sequence).

V gene TRBV6-1 combines with J gene TRBJ2-3; possibly TRBD2 for D (5 bases). This CDR3 has 14 amino acids. The V end lost 10 bases, the J end lost 0 bases, and 14 bases lay between the germline ends. CDR1 MNHNS and CDR2 SASEGT come from the germline V gene. The CDR3 loop is CATRTYLSTDTQYF. The CDR3 DNA reads as TGTGCCACCAGGACTTACCTTAGCACAGATACGCAGTATTTT.

V and J are TRBV7-9 and TRBJ2-7; D possibly uses TRBD1 or TRBD2 (5 bases each). Germline lookup yields CDR1 SEHNR and CDR2 FQNEAQ (reference sequence). Between the trimmed V and J ends, which lost 4 bases and 7 bases, there was a span of 20 bases. The CDR3 is 15 residues long. The CDR3 is CASSWSGTGFKEQYF. CDR3 coding DNA: TGTGCCAGCAGCTGGTCGGGGACGGGCTTTAAAGAGCAGTACTTC. Full variable domain (remainder filled in from reference TRBV7-9 and TRBJ2-7): DTGVSQNPRHKITKRGQNVTFRCDPISEHNRLYWYRQTLGQGPEFLTYFQNEAQLEKSRLLSDRFSAERPKGSFSTLEIQRTEQGDSAMYLCASSWSGTGFKEQYFGPGTRLTVT.

There are many counts of this clonotype. The chain has TRBV12-3 or TRBV12-4 and TRBJ2-1; 7 positions match TRBD1. J gave up 8 bases and V 8 bases, and 12 bases lay outside the gene matches. This CDR3 is built from 14 residues. Here the CDR3 DNA reads TGTGCCAGCGGTGACTGGGGGCAGGGGGATGAGCAGTTCTTC. This codes for CASGDWGQGDEQFF.

This clonotype showed up many times. The V call is TRBV20-1, the J call TRBJ2-7, with D tentatively TRBD1 or TRBD2 (5 bases each). The CDR3 consists of 14 residues. Germline V gene lookup returns CDR1 DFQATT and CDR2 SNEGSKA (reference sequence). Deletions cut 3 bases from V and 3 bases from J, with 15 bases between. CDR3 region: CSARDSLGDYEQYF. DNA of the CDR3: TGCAGTGCTAGGGACTCCTTAGGGGACTACGAGCAGTACTTC.

This clonotype was detected ten times or more. The V gene is TRBV11-2, the J gene TRBJ2-7; 7 nucleotides match TRBD2. Trimming at V came to 8 bases and at J to 6 bases, leaving 13 bases not matched to a gene. The CDR3 totals 14 residues. The germline CDR1 and CDR2 sequences are SGHAT and FQNNGV. For the CDR3, the DNA is TGTGCCAGCTGGGGAGGGGACCGGAGAGGCGAGCAGTACTTC. Translating it yields CASWGGDRRGEQYF.

This clonotype was counted a few times. The chain links TRBV27 to TRBJ2-3, with D possibly matching TRBD1 (6 bases). The germline gives CDR1 MNHEY, CDR2 SMNVEV (reference sequence). Trimming cost V 5 bases and J 0 bases, with 12 bases left between them. There are 15 residues in the CDR3. The CDR3 spells CASSPRTASTDTQYF. The DNA of the CDR3 is TGTGCCAGCAGTCCGAGGACAGCCAGCACAGATACGCAGTATTTT.

This clonotype has more than one count but fewer than ten. The chain has TRBV5-1 and TRBJ2-2; possibly TRBD2 for D (7 bases). The germline CDR1 and CDR2 sequences are SGHRS and YFSETQ. The V end lost 0 bases, the J end lost 0 bases, and 9 bases lay between the germline ends. The CDR3 loop spans 16 amino acids. DNA of the CDR3: TGCGCCAGCAGCTTGGGGGGGGGCACGAACACCGGGGAGCTGTTTTTT. As protein: CASSLGGGTNTGELFF. Full variable domain (missing parts from reference TRBV5-1 and TRBJ2-2): KAGVTQTPRYLIKTRGQQVTLSCSPISGHRSVSWYQQTPGQGLQFLFEYFSETQRNKGNFPGRFSGRQFSNSRSEMNVSTLELGDSALYLCASSLGGGTNTGELFFGEGSRLTVL.

A few counts support this clonotype. This CDR3 is CASSPQGAPQPQHF. In DNA, the CDR3 is TGTGCCAGCAGTCCACAGGGGGCCCCTCAGCCCCAGCATTTT. This rearrangement joins TRBV27 to TRBJ1-5; 9 bases map to TRBD1. The V segment lost 5 bases and the J segment 6 bases; nucleotides outside the gene matches: 5. Germline V gives CDR1 MNHEY, CDR2 SMNVEV (reference sequence). CDR3 length: 14 amino acids.

The chain combines TRBV7-8 with TRBJ2-6; 8 bases fit TRBD1. The CDR3 consists of 16 residues. Germline V lookup: CDR1 SGHVS, CDR2 FQNEAQ. V was pared by 6 bases and J by 3 bases, with 7 bases of the junction left unmatched. This CDR3 is CASRPTGQGGANVLTF. The CDR3 DNA sequence: TGTGCCAGCAGACCCACTGGACAGGGTGGGGCCAACGTCCTGACTTTC.

The chain is built from TRBV5-4 and TRBJ2-5; perhaps D is TRBD1 or TRBD2 (7 bases each). V was trimmed by 5 bases and J by 5 bases, leaving 22 bases between them. CDR3 size: 16 residues. From germline, CDR1 is SGHNT and CDR2 YYREEE (reference sequence). The CDR3 spells CASRNVRQGGRETQYF. The CDR3 bases are TGTGCCAGCAGAAATGTCAGACAGGGAGGGCGGGAGACCCAGTACTTC. Full variable domain (missing parts from reference TRBV5-4 and TRBJ2-5): ETGVTQSPTHLIKTRGQQVTLRCSSQSGHNTVSWYQQALGQGPQFIFQYYREEENGRGNFPPRFSGLQFPNYSSELNVNALELDDSALYLCASRNVRQGGRETQYFGPGTRLLVL.

This clonotype was seen only once. The chain links TRBV6-1 to TRBJ2-1; maybe TRBD1 (6 bases). Deletions cut 2 bases from V and 4 bases from J, with 9 bases between. The CDR3 length is 14 residues. Germline V lookup: CDR1 MNHNS, CDR2 SASEGT. CDR3 bases: TGTGCCAGCAGTGAAAGGGGGAGTTACAATGAGCAGTTCTTC. The encoded protein is CASSERGSYNEQFF.

V usage is TRBV24-1 and J usage is TRBJ2-1; D could derive from TRBD1 or TRBD2 (5 bases each). V was clipped by 0 bases and J by 8 bases, with 13 bases between them. This CDR3 is built from 15 residues. Germline CDR1 KGHDR, CDR2 SFDVKD. The CDR3 nucleotides read TGTGCCACCAGTGATTTGCAGGAAGAGGGACATGAGCAGTTCTTC. It is translated as CATSDLQEEGHEQFF.

This clonotype was observed many times. The CDR3 DNA reads as TGTGCCAGCAGCCTCGGTTGGGGAGCAGGGCTAGACGAGCAGTACTTC. Translating gives CASSLGWGAGLDEQYF. V gene TRBV11-2 combines with J gene TRBJ2-7; D may be TRBD1 or TRBD2 (5 bases each). V lost 5 bases and J 5 bases, leaving 22 bases between the germline ends. CDR3 length: 16 amino acids. Germline V CDR1 and CDR2: SGHAT, FQNNGV.

The chain joins TRBV11-2 to TRBJ2-3; a weak D match, TRBD2 (6 bases). The germline V gene encodes CDR1 SGHAT and CDR2 FQNNGV. V lost 5 bases and J lost 0, with 21 bases in between. The CDR3 is 18 amino acids. The CDR3 spells CASSVTRGGLYSTDTQYF. The CDR3 nucleotides are TGTGCCAGCAGCGTCACAAGGGGAGGCCTATACAGCACAGATACGCAGTATTTT.

This chain uses TRBV9 with TRBJ2-5, with 10 bases fitting TRBD2. Germline assignment: CDR1 SGDLS and CDR2 YYNGEE. J gave up 5 bases and V 7 bases, and 8 bases lay outside the gene matches. CDR3 length: 14 residues. DNA for the CDR3: TGTGCCAGCTCCTTAGCGGGAGGTGAGGAGACCCAGTACTTC. Its translation: CASSLAGGEETQYF.

This clonotype was seen many times. The chain links TRBV7-9 to TRBJ2-2, with D uncertain. Trimming removed 6 bases from V and 4 bases from J, with 3 bases in between. The CDR3 has 11 amino acids. Germline V gives CDR1 SEHNR, CDR2 FQNEAQ (reference sequence). CDR3 region: CASSPTGELFF. In nucleotides, the CDR3 is TGTGCCAGCAGTCCCACCGGGGAGCTGTTTTTT.

This clonotype has a handful of counts. V and J are TRBV7-9 and TRBJ2-7; perhaps TRBD2 as D (6 bases). The V end lost 4 bases, the J end lost 11 bases, and 12 bases lay between the germline ends. The CDR3 has 11 residues. Germline V gene lookup returns CDR1 SEHNR and CDR2 FQNEAQ (reference sequence). The CDR3: CASSSGVDEYF. Here the CDR3 DNA reads TGTGCCAGCAGCTCGGGAGTTGATGAGTACTTC.

This rearrangement joins TRBV29-1 to TRBJ1-2; D is uncertain. The CDR3 spans 13 residues. V dropped 6 bases and J dropped 2 bases, with 13 bases sitting between them. CDR1 SQVTM and CDR2 ANQGSEA come from the germline V gene. CDR3 in DNA: TGCAGCGTCCAATGGCAACTCAACTATGGCTACACCTTC. Residues: CSVQWQLNYGYTF.

This chain uses TRBV9 with TRBJ2-1; 8 bases are shared with TRBD2. The length of the CDR3 is 18 residues. The germline V gene has CDR1 SGDLS and CDR2 YYNGEE. V was pared by 3 bases and J by 0 bases, with 11 bases of the junction left unmatched. Written as DNA, the CDR3 is TGTGCCAGCAGCGCATCTTTCCTACGGGAGGGCTCCTACAATGAGCAGTTCTTC. It specifies CASSASFLREGSYNEQFF.

The J gene is TRBJ2-3, the V gene TRBV7-2, with TRBD2 matching 8 bases. Germline CDR1 and CDR2: SGHTA and FQGNSA. CDR3 length equals 16 residues. V dropped 5 bases and J dropped 0; count of bases not matched to a gene: 7. The CDR3 is CASSTSGVTSTDTQYF. Written as DNA, the CDR3 is TGTGCCAGCAGCACTAGCGGAGTCACTAGCACAGATACGCAGTATTTT.